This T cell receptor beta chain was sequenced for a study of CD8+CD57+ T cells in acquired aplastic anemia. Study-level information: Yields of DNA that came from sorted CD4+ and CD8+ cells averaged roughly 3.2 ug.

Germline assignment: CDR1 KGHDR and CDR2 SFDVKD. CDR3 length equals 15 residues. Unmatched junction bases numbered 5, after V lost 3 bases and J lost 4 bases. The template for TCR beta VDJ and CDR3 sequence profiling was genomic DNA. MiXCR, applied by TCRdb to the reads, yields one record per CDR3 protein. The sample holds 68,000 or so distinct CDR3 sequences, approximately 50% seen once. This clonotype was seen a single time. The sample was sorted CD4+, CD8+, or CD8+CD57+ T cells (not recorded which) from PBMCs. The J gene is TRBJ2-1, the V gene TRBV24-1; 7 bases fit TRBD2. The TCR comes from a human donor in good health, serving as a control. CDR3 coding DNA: TGTGCCACCAGTGATCTAGCGGTCGGTTACAATGAGCAGTTCTTC. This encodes CATSDLAVGYNEQFF.